This T cell receptor (beta chain) was recovered during a study of OX40 agonist ivuxolimab in advanced cancers. Study in general: Averaging about 60 years in age, with a range of roughly 23 to 80, the cohort was around 85% male. Three patients, one with hepatocellular carcinoma and two with cutaneous melanoma, responded partially.

With respect to this clone: The antigen is unknown.

The repertoire was sequenced with immunoSEQ multiplex PCR; TCRdb's copy has only in-frame clones and lacks some. This sample has about 100,000 clones, with around 89% found just once. Study outcomes and limitations: Low clonal expansion, among the lowest seen, marked partial responders at 0.1-3.0 mg/kg. CD8+ T cells (on average) carried more expanded clones than CD4+ T cells.

The CDR3 spans 17 residues. The junction had 9 bases not matched to a gene; V was cut back by 1 base and J by 8 bases. Germline lookup yields CDR1 SEHNR and CDR2 FQNEAQ (reference sequence). Here the sequenced sample was CD4+ or CD8+ T cells sorted from blood, taken in a trial of the OX40 agonist ivuxolimab. This TCR was sampled from an adult with an advanced solid tumor such as melanoma, head and neck, liver or kidney cancer. The chain employs TRBV7-9 and TRBJ2-1; 12 nucleotides agree with TRBD2. The CDR3 here is CASSLELRLAGVYEQFF. Here the CDR3 DNA reads TGTGCCAGCAGCTTAGAGTTGAGACTAGCGGGAGTTTATGAGCAGTTCTTC.